This T cell receptor beta chain was identified in a study of T cell changes during pregnancy in multiple sclerosis. Clones were sequenced by immunoSEQ multiplex PCR, and TCRdb holds only the in-frame ones, with some missing. The sample records over 70,000 clones, around 92% being singletons. This CDR3 comprises 14 residues. The V end lost 1 base, the J end lost 4 bases, and 10 bases lay between the germline ends. Looked up from germline, CDR1 is SGHTA and CDR2 is FQGNSA. Material: peripheral blood, obtained in the third trimester of pregnancy. The chain uses TRBV7-2 and TRBJ2-5, with a tentative D call TRBD1 (6 bases). The TCR sequence derives from a female donor in good health, enrolled as a control in a pregnancy study. CDR3 coding DNA: TGTGCCAGCAGCTTAGGAAGGGGGTCAGAGACCCAGTACTTC. Protein product: CASSLGRGSETQYF.